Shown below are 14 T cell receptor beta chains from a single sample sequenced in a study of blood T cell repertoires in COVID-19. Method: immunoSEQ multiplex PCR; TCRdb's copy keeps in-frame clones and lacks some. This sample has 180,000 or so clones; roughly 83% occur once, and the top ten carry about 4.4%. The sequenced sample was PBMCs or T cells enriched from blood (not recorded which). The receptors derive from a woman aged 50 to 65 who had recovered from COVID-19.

The DNA of the CDR3 is TGTGCCAGCAGCCTCCCCCAGGTGAAGCGGGAGTTCGCAGATACGCAGTATTTT. Its protein product is CASSLPQVKREFADTQYF. The chain recombines TRBV14 with TRBJ2-3; 8 bases agree with TRBD2. Germline lookup yields CDR1 SGHDN and CDR2 FVKESK. The CDR3 contains 18 residues. The J segment lost 4 bases and the V segment lost 4 bases, leaving 16 bases of the junction unmatched.

CDR3 nucleotides: TGCGCCAGCAGTGGGCCGGGACTAGCTAGCAATGAGCAGTTCTTC. Protein product: CASSGPGLASNEQFF. The V and J genes are TRBV10-1 and TRBJ2-1, with TRBD2 matching 9 bases. The CDR3 extends over 15 amino acids. V was pared by 4 bases and J by 6 bases, with 7 bases of the junction left unmatched. The V gene's germline CDR1 is WNHNN and CDR2 SYGVQD (reference sequence).

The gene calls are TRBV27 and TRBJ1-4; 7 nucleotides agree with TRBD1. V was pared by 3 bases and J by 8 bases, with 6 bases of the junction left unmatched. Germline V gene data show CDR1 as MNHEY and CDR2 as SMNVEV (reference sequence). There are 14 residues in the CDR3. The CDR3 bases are TGTGCCAGCAGTTTTACAGGGGTGGGAGAAAAACTGTTTTTT. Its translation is CASSFTGVGEKLFF.

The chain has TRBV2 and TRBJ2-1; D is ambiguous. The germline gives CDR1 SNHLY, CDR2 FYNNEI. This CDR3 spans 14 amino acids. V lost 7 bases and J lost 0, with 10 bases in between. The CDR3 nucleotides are TGTGCCAGCACGGGTTCAAGCTCCTACAATGAGCAGTTCTTC. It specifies CASTGSSSYNEQFF.

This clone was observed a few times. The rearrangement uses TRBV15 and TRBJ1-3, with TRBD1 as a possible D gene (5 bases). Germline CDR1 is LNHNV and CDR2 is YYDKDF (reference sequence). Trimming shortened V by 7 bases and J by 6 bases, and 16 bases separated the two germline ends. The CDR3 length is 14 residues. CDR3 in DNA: TGTGCCACCAAGTCCAGCGGGGCTGTAAACACCATATATTTT. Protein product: CATKSSGAVNTIYF.

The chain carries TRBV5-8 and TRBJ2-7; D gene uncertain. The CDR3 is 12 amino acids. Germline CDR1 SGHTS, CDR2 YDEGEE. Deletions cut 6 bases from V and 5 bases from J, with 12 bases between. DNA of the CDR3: TGTGCCAGCACGTGGCCGTCCCACGAGCAGTACGTC. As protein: CASTWPSHEQYV.

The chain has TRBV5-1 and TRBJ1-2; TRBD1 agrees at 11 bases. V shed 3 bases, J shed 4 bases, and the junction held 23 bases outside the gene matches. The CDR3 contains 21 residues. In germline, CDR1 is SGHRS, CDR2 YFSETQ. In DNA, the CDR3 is TGCGCCAGCAGCTCCCGGTCTACTGGACAGGGGGCGCCCGGACCTGGCTATGGCTACACCTTC. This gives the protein CASSSRSTGQGAPGPGYGYTF. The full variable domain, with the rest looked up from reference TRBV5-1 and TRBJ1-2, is KAGVTQTPRYLIKTRGQQVTLSCSPISGHRSVSWYQQTPGQGLQFLFEYFSETQRNKGNFPGRFSGRQFSNSRSEMNVSTLELGDSALYLCASSSRSTGQGAPGPGYGYTFGSGTRLTVV.

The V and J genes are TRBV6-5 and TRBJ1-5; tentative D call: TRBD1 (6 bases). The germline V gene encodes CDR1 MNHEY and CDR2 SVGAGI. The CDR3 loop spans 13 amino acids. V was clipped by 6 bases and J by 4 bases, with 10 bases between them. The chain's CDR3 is CASRDSLNQPQHF. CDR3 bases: TGTGCCAGCAGGGACAGTTTGAATCAGCCCCAGCATTTT.

The CDR3 protein is CASSQDGSGSPNEQFF. The DNA of the CDR3 is TGCGCCAGCAGCCAAGATGGTAGCGGGAGTCCTAATGAGCAGTTCTTC. V usage is TRBV4-3 and J usage is TRBJ2-1, with 9 bases aligning to TRBD2. The CDR3 consists of 16 residues. Germline V CDR1 and CDR2: LGHNA, YSLEER. Germline trimming cut 0 bases from V and 7 bases from J; bases unmatched to any gene: 7.

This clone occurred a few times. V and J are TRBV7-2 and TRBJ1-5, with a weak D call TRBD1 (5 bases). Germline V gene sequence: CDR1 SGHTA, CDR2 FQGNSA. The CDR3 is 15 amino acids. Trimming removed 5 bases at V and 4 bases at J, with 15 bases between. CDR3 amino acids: CASSKAEGSNQPQHF. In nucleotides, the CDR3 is TGTGCCAGCAGCAAAGCGGAGGGGTCAAATCAGCCCCAGCATTTT.

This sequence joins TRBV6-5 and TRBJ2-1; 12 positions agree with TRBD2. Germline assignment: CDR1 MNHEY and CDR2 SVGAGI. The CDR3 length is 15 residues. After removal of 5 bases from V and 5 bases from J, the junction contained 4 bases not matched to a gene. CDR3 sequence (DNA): TGTGCCAGCAGTCGACGGACTAGCGGGAACAATGAGCAGTTCTTC. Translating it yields CASSRRTSGNNEQFF.

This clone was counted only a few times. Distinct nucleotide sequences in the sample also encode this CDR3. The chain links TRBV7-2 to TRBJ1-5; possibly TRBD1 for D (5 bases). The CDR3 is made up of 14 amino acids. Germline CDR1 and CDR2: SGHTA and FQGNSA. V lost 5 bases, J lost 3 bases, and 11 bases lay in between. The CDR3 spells CASSPQGINQPQHF. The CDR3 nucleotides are TGTGCCAGCAGCCCTCAGGGTATCAATCAGCCCCAGCATTTT.

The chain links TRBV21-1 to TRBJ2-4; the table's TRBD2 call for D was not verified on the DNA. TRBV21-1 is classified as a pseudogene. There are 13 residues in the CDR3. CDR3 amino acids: CASSAPGLNIQYF. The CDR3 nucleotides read TGTGCCAGCAGCGCCCCGGGACTAAACATTCAGTACTTC.

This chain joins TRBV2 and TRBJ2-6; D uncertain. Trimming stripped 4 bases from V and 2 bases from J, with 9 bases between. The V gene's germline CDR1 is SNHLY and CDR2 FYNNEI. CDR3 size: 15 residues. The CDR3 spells CASSVQLPGANVLTF. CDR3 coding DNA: TGTGCCAGCAGTGTACAGTTACCTGGGGCCAACGTCCTGACTTTC.